A single sample is the source of the 15 T cell receptor beta chains below, sequenced in a study of blood T cell repertoires in COVID-19. Assay used: immunoSEQ multiplex PCR; TCRdb lists only in-frame clones, some missing. Here the sample spans roughly 55,000 clones, 80% to 85% being singletons. Material: peripheral blood. The receptor source for this set is a woman aged 55-69 years with acute or convalescent COVID-19.

The chain recombines TRBV7-2 with TRBJ1-1; 12 positions agree with TRBD1. The junction had 10 bases not matched to a gene; V was cut back by 6 bases and J by 11 bases. Germline-derived CDR1 and CDR2 are SGHTA and FQGNSA. The CDR3 loop spans 14 amino acids. This CDR3 is CASSNRGTGGLAFF. Here the CDR3 DNA reads TGTGCCAGCAGTAACCGGGGGACAGGGGGCCTGGCTTTCTTT.

The rearrangement links TRBV10-3 to TRBJ1-5; D unclear. The CDR3 is 13 amino acids. Trimming took 10 bases from V and 11 from J, leaving 21 bases between them. Germline CDR1 is ENHRY and CDR2 is SYGVKD. CDR3 sequence: CATAFYSEDSQHF. The CDR3 DNA reads as TGTGCCACCGCTTTTTATTCCGAAGACTCCCAGCATTTT.

This clone was seen a few times. V is TRBV6-5 and J is TRBJ1-6; 9 positions match TRBD1. V shed 4 bases and J 6 bases; nucleotides not matched to a gene: 7. Looked up from germline, CDR1 is MNHEY and CDR2 is SVGAGI. The length of the CDR3 is 16 residues. CDR3 loop: CASSWGTGRSNSPLHF. The CDR3 DNA follows: TGTGCCAGCAGTTGGGGGACAGGGCGTAGTAATTCACCCCTCCACTTT.

This clone came up a few times. The chain recombines TRBV7-3 with TRBJ2-3; possibly TRBD1 for D (6 bases). This CDR3 region has 17 residues. The V end was cut by 0 bases, the J end by 8 bases, with 21 bases between. Germline loops: CDR1 SGHTA, CDR2 FQGTGA. CDR3 amino acids: CASSLTLRGTYQSTQYF. The CDR3 nucleotides are TGTGCCAGCAGCTTAACGTTGAGGGGGACCTACCAGTCTACGCAGTATTTT.

The chain combines TRBV5-6 with TRBJ2-7; D possibly corresponds to TRBD2 (7 bases). This CDR3 region has 13 residues. Germline V gene sequence: CDR1 SGHDT, CDR2 YYEEEE. V was pared by 2 bases and J by 2 bases, with 8 bases between. The CDR3 sequence is CASSFGGPYEQYF. In DNA, the CDR3 is TGTGCCAGCAGCTTCGGGGGGCCCTACGAGCAGTACTTC.

This chain links TRBV7-3 with TRBJ2-2; weak D call: TRBD2 (6 bases). The CDR3 spans 14 residues. V was shortened by 3 bases and J by 10 bases, with 15 bases between the two germline ends. CDR1 is SGHTA, CDR2 FQGTGA, per germline. The CDR3 reads CASSFDSGATELFF. The CDR3 nucleotides read TGTGCCAGCAGCTTCGATTCGGGAGCGACGGAGCTGTTTTTT.

This clone is a singleton in its sample. The genes are TRBV30 and TRBJ1-1; D may be TRBD1 (5 bases). The CDR3 contains 12 residues. Germline loops: CDR1 GTSNPN, CDR2 SVGIG (reference sequence). The V and J ends lost 1 base and 4 bases respectively, with 7 bases between them. The CDR3: CAWSEGVTEAFF. In DNA form, the CDR3 reads TGTGCCTGGAGTGAAGGGGTCACTGAAGCTTTCTTT. The variable domain in full, completed from reference TRBV30 and TRBJ1-1, reads SQTIHQWPATLVQPVGSPLSLECTVEGTSNPNLYWYRQAAGRGLQLLFYSVGIGQISSEVPQNLSASRPQDRQFILSSKKLLLSDSGFYLCAWSEGVTEAFFGQGTRLTVV.

CDR3 bases: TGCAGCGTTGGACGGGGGGCGGGGACTGAAGCTTTCTTT. As protein: CSVGRGAGTEAFF. The chain is built from TRBV29-1 and TRBJ1-1, with D possibly being TRBD1 (6 bases). The V end was cut by 4 bases, the J end by 5 bases, with 14 bases between. The CDR3 runs 13 residues. Germline loops: CDR1 SQVTM, CDR2 ANQGSEA.

The gene calls are TRBV4-2 and TRBJ2-1; 9 bases are a match to TRBD1. The CDR3 covers 14 residues. V gave up 4 bases and J gave up 8 bases; unmatched junction bases: 6. CDR1 is LGHNA, CDR2 YNFKEQ, per germline. The CDR3 region is CASSRGRDRDEQFF. As DNA, the CDR3 is TGTGCCAGCAGCCGGGGCCGGGACAGGGATGAGCAGTTCTTC.

This rearrangement joins TRBV12-3 or TRBV12-4 to TRBJ1-2; D call uncertain. Trimming took off 4 bases at V and 8 bases at J, with 14 bases between the two ends. This CDR3 spans 13 amino acids. CDR3 residues: CASSYKLREGYTF. In DNA, the CDR3 is TGTGCCAGCAGTTATAAATTGAGGGAAGGCTACACCTTC.

The V gene is TRBV19, the J gene TRBJ2-6; no definite D call. CDR1 is LNHDA and CDR2 is SQIVND in the germline V gene (reference sequence). This CDR3 comprises 15 residues. V lost 7 bases and J 1 base, leaving 11 bases between the germline ends. CDR3 in amino acids: CASINLISGANVLTF. The DNA for the CDR3 is TGTGCCAGTATTAATTTAATATCTGGGGCCAACGTCCTGACTTTC.

V and J are TRBV14 and TRBJ2-3; TRBD2 agrees at 9 bases. The CDR3 covers 16 residues. Germline V gene data show CDR1 as SGHDN and CDR2 as FVKESK. V shed 1 base and J 4 bases; nucleotides not matched to a gene: 6. CDR3 DNA: TGTGCCAGCAGCCAAGTCCCAGCGGGGGGCCCAGATACGCAGTATTTT. Protein product: CASSQVPAGGPDTQYF.

This sequence joins TRBV3-1 (or the pseudogene TRBV3-2) and TRBJ2-2; D not certain. The V gene's germline CDR1 is LGHDT and CDR2 YNNKEL (reference sequence). The V end was cut by 1 base, the J end by 8 bases, with 14 bases between. The CDR3 is 15 residues long. CDR3 region: CASSQGTRVLGELFF. The CDR3 DNA reads as TGTGCCAGCAGCCAAGGTACTCGTGTCTTAGGGGAGCTGTTTTTT.

This clone was found a few times. This chain uses TRBV14 with TRBJ2-7, with D hard to call. Trimming cost V 2 bases and J 2 bases, with 13 bases left between them. The CDR3 consists of 15 residues. Germline V gene lookup returns CDR1 SGHDN and CDR2 FVKESK. The DNA of the CDR3 is TGTGCCAGCAGCCAACATTTCGGGTTGACCTACGAGCAGTACTTC. This encodes CASSQHFGLTYEQYF. Complete variable domain (other parts from reference TRBV14 and TRBJ2-7): EAGVTQFPSHSVIEKGQTVTLRCDPISGHDNLYWYRRVMGKEIKFLLHFVKESKQDESGMPNNRFLAERTGGTYSTLKVQPAELEDSGVYFCASSQHFGLTYEQYFGPGTRLTVT.

The rearrangement joins TRBV28 to TRBJ1-2; weak D call: TRBD1 (5 bases). V lost 1 base and J lost 3, with 9 bases in between. CDR1 is MDHEN, CDR2 SYDVKM, per germline. The CDR3 sequence is 14 residues long. In DNA, the CDR3 is TGTGCCAGCAGTTTATTCGGGACTGACTATGGCTACACCTTC. Protein: CASSLFGTDYGYTF.